Listed below are T cell receptor beta chains from one sample, sequenced in a study of control samples from healthy donors and cancer patients. Measured with immunoSEQ multiplex PCR; TCRdb has only the in-frame clones, and not every one. Of 40,000 to 45,000 clones listed, about three quarters were seen once; the top ten hold roughly 17%. Source material: formalin-fixed, paraffin-embedded tissue. These TCRs come from a male donor with melanoma. Both conserved end residues are part of each CDR3. The D gene is left open where the match is weak. Rows may omit the clone size; those that give it use once, few, many or a size class.

TRBJ1-1 16 TRBV5-1 TRBD1 - CASSWDQGDLNTEAFF TGCGCCAGCAGCTGGGATCAGGGGGATTTGAACACTGAAGCTTTCTTT
TRBJ1-6 16 TRBV6-6 - - CASRRDGSSYNSPLHF TGTGCCAGCAGACGGGACGGGAGCTCCTATAATTCACCCCTCCACTTT
TRBJ2-3 15 TRBV10-3 TRBD2 - CAISGGLADTDTQYF TGTGCCATCAGTGGGGGACTAGCGGACACAGATACGCAGTATTTT
TRBJ2-5 14 TRBV7-3 - - CASGDGQEQETQYF TGTGCCAGCGGTGATGGGCAGGAACAAGAGACCCAGTACTTC
TRBJ1-3 17 TRBV6-2/TRBV6-3 - - CASSPALGESSGNTIYF TGTGCCAGCAGCCCTGCTTTGGGGGAGAGCTCTGGAAACACCATATATTTT
TRBJ2-1 15 TRBV6-1 - - CASSEGRSSYNEQFF TGTGCCAGCAGTGAAGGTCGGAGCTCCTACAATGAGCAGTTCTTC
TRBJ2-7 13 TRBV2 - - CASSGGLVGEQYF TGTGCCAGCAGTGGAGGTCTAGTCGGCGAGCAGTACTTC
TRBJ2-7 13 TRBV19 - once CASSTRTAYEQYF TGTGCCAGTAGTACCAGGACAGCCTACGAGCAGTACTTC
TRBJ1-6 14 TRBV28 - - CASSFTGGGSPLHF TGTGCCAGCAGTTTCACCGGTGGAGGTTCACCCCTCCACTTT
TRBJ2-7 16 TRBV11-2 TRBD1 once CASSLGQGKTVYEQYF TGTGCCAGCAGCTTAGGACAGGGAAAGACGGTCTACGAGCAGTACTTC
TRBJ2-7 16 TRBV15 - few CATSRDLSGGVDEQYF TGTGCCACCAGCAGAGACCTAAGTGGGGGCGTCGACGAGCAGTACTTC
TRBJ2-7 12 TRBV2 - - CASSVQGWEQYF TGTGCCAGCAGTGTTCAGGGGTGGGAGCAGTACTTC
TRBJ1-2 13 TRBV29-1 - - CSVTGIMDYGYTF TGCAGCGTTACAGGGATAATGGACTATGGCTACACCTTC
TRBJ2-2 14 TRBV2 TRBD2 - CASRWTSDTGELFF TGTGCCAGCAGATGGACTAGCGACACAGGGGAGCTGTTTTTT
TRBJ2-7 12 TRBV29-1 TRBD1 once CSVVLQGNEQYF TGCAGCGTTGTTTTACAGGGGAACGAGCAGTACTTC
TRBJ1-5 13 TRBV4-1 - few CASSQGTHQPQHF TGCGCCAGCAGCCAAGGTACGCACCAGCCCCAGCATTTT
TRBJ2-6 16 TRBV21-1 - - CASSSGDSSGANVLTF TGTGCCAGCAGCTCCGGGGATAGCTCTGGGGCCAACGTCCTGACTTTC
TRBJ2-6 15 TRBV18 - - CASSPNYSGANVLTF TGTGCCAGCTCACCCAACTACTCTGGGGCCAACGTCCTGACTTTC
TRBJ2-5 15 TRBV7-6 - - CASTDMVGAEETQYF TGTGCCAGCACCGATATGGTAGGGGCGGAAGAGACCCAGTACTTC
TRBJ2-7 13 TRBV2 TRBD2 - CASSGGRGGEQYF TGTGCCAGCAGTGGCGGGAGGGGGGGCGAGCAGTACTTC
TRBJ2-7 17 TRBV11-3 - few CASSLSVERPSSYEQYF TGTGCCAGCAGCTTAAGTGTCGAGCGCCCTAGCTCCTACGAGCAGTACTTC
TRBJ1-5 13 TRBV29-1 - few CSGSTGVNQPQHF TGCAGCGGGTCCACGGGAGTCAATCAGCCCCAGCATTTT
TRBJ2-1 16 TRBV15 TRBD1 - CATSYLTGTVYNEQFF TGTGCCACCAGCTATCTAACCGGGACAGTTTACAATGAGCAGTTCTTC
TRBJ2-3 15 TRBV19 TRBD2 - CASTRVAGVLNTQYF TGTGCCAGTACCCGAGTAGCGGGAGTTCTAAATACGCAGTATTTT
TRBJ2-7 16 TRBV4-2 TRBD2 once CASSLRTSGLAHEQYF TGTGCCAGCAGCCTGAGGACTAGCGGATTGGCCCACGAGCAGTACTTC
TRBJ1-5 16 TRBV7-8 TRBD1 - CASSLAPGTGDQPQHF TGTGCCAGCAGCTTAGCTCCCGGGACAGGGGATCAGCCCCAGCATTTT
TRBJ1-1 16 TRBV18 TRBD1 - CASSPMTGALNTEAFF TGTGCCAGCTCACCTATGACAGGGGCGCTGAACACTGAAGCTTTCTTT
TRBJ1-1 13 TRBV30 - - CAWSVEVGTEAFF TGTGCCTGGAGTGTAGAGGTGGGCACTGAAGCTTTCTTT
TRBJ2-3 13 TRBV29-1 - few CSVEWTSTDTQYF TGCAGCGTTGAATGGACTAGCACAGATACGCAGTATTTT
TRBJ1-2 15 TRBV2 TRBD1 - CASSRDRTRNDGYTF TGTGCCAGCAGTAGGGACAGGACCAGGAACGATGGCTACACCTTC
TRBJ2-1 15 TRBV9 TRBD2 - CASSVGLAGLNEQFF TGTGCCAGCAGCGTAGGACTAGCGGGACTAAATGAGCAGTTCTTC
TRBJ2-1 13 TRBV9 - few CASSVEVLDEQFF TGTGCCAGCAGCGTAGAAGTACTAGATGAGCAGTTCTTC
TRBJ2-5 14 TRBV5-4 - - CASSSTGDKETQYF TGTGCCAGCAGCTCAACGGGAGACAAAGAGACCCAGTACTTC
TRBJ1-2 14 TRBV15 - - CATSDQLLSSGYTF TGTGCCACCAGCGACCAGCTTTTGTCGAGCGGCTACACCTTC
TRBJ1-1 14 TRBV2 - - CASSLYGGTTEAFF TGTGCCAGCAGCCTCTATGGGGGGACCACTGAAGCTTTCTTT
TRBJ1-2 12 TRBV5-5 - - CASSGAVSGYTF TGTGCCAGCAGCGGAGCAGTATCCGGCTACACCTTC
TRBJ2-3 19 TRBV10-2 TRBD2 few CASSEPLGTSGNYTDTQYF TGCGCCAGCAGTGAGCCCTTAGGGACTAGCGGGAATTACACAGATACGCAGTATTTT
TRBJ2-1 16 TRBV10-3 TRBD2 - CAISEPGTRVGNEQFF TGTGCCATCAGTGAGCCCGGGACTAGGGTGGGCAATGAGCAGTTCTTC
TRBJ1-1 13 TRBV5-1 TRBD1 - CATRQGKNTEAFF TGCGCCACCAGACAGGGGAAGAACACTGAAGCTTTCTTT
TRBJ2-7 15 TRBV11-2 TRBD2 - CASSPKPLAVYEQYF TGTGCCAGCAGCCCCAAACCCCTAGCGGTCTACGAGCAGTACTTC
TRBJ2-1 15 TRBV11-3 - - CASSLGELGRREQFF TGTGCCAGCAGCCTCGGAGAACTAGGACGGAGGGAGCAGTTCTTC
TRBJ2-5 13 TRBV7-9 - - CASSLKAEETQYF TGTGCCAGCAGCTTAAAAGCGGAAGAGACCCAGTACTTC
TRBJ2-5 15 TRBV5-4 TRBD2 - CASSSKGTSGETQYF TGTGCCAGCAGCTCAAAGGGGACTAGCGGAGAGACCCAGTACTTC
TRBJ1-6 13 TRBV2 - - CASRGAYNSPLHF TGTGCCAGCAGGGGGGCCTATAATTCACCCCTCCACTTT
TRBJ2-5 13 TRBV19 TRBD1 - CASSPGTGETQYF TGTGCCAGTAGCCCCGGGACAGGGGAGACCCAGTACTTC
TRBJ2-4 14 TRBV18 - - CASSRGNLKNIQYF TGTGCCAGCTCCCGAGGGAACCTAAAAAACATTCAGTACTTC
TRBJ2-7 14 TRBV14 - - CASSQVRVDYEQYF TGTGCCAGCAGCCAAGTCAGGGTGGACTACGAGCAGTACTTC
TRBJ1-2 15 TRBV7-2 - - CASSLGGQGSYGYTF TGTGCCAGCAGCTTAGGAGGGCAGGGATCCTATGGCTACACCTTC
TRBJ2-7 11 TRBV19 - - CASGETYEQYF TGTGCCAGTGGGGAGACCTACGAGCAGTACTTC